This T cell receptor (beta chain) originates from a study of Graves' ophthalmopathy and Graves' hyperthyroidism. Using RNA transcripts, the TCR beta CDR3 regions were amplified. HTBI primers were used in a first-round RT-PCR, which preceded a second-round multiplex PCR. Each CDR3 protein gets one entry after TCRdb re-called the multiplex PCR reads with MiXCR. Seen here are almost 750,000 distinct CDR3 sequences, roughly two fifths observed once, and the top ten hold about 40%. This CDR3 region has 14 residues. CDR1 and CDR2 from the germline V gene are DFQATT and SNEGSKA (reference sequence). V shed 1 base, J shed 7 bases, and the junction held 6 bases outside the gene matches.

The receptor's source is an adult man with Graves' ophthalmopathy. This chain uses TRBV20-1 with TRBJ1-4; 7 nucleotides agree with TRBD1. Specimen: peripheral blood. The CDR3 nucleotides read TGCAGTGCTAGAGCGACAGGGCGCATTGAAAAACTGTTTTTT. Its translation: CSARATGRIEKLFF.